Listed below are T cell receptor beta chains from one sample, sequenced in a study of blood T cell dynamics during melanoma immunotherapy. Profiled with immunoSEQ multiplex PCR; TCRdb holds only in-frame clones, not every one. The table lists a few thousand clones, around 86% of them singletons. Material: blood, obtained from a patient treated with checkpoint blockade. The receptors stem from a human donor with melanoma. CDR3s include the opening cysteine and the closing phenylalanine or tryptophan. Each record gives: J gene, clone size, V gene, D gene, CDR3 DNA, CDR3 protein. D genes are given only for firm matches. Not every row has a clone size; where given, it reads once, few, many or a size class.

TRBJ1-1 | - | TRBV5-1 | - | TGCGCCAGCAGCACCACACGGAACACTGAAGCTTTCTTT | CASSTTRNTEAFF
TRBJ2-7 | - | TRBV2 | - | TGTGCCAGCACGAGTGACTCCTCCGAATACGAGCAGTACTTC | CASTSDSSEYEQYF
TRBJ1-4 | - | TRBV5-6 | - | TGTGCCAGCAGCTTGGTCAGCCCTGAGGAAAAACTGTTTTTT | CASSLVSPEEKLFF
TRBJ1-2 | - | TRBV14 | - | TGTGCCAGCAGCCTTATCACTTGGGGCTATGGCTACACCTTC | CASSLITWGYGYTF
TRBJ1-2 | - | TRBV30 | - | TGTGCCTGGACCAGAATGGGACTTAACTATGGCTACACCTTC | CAWTRMGLNYGYTF
TRBJ2-5 | once | TRBV4-3 | TRBD1 | TGCGCCAGCAGCTTTTCCCGACAGGGAGAGACCCAGTACTTC | CASSFSRQGETQYF
TRBJ2-1 | - | TRBV13 | - | TGTGCCAGCAGCTTTCTGTTAGCGGTCTACAATGAGCAGTTCTTC | CASSFLLAVYNEQFF
TRBJ1-2 | - | TRBV27 | - | TGTGCCAGCAGTTTATTGGGGATTCGCTCCGCCGATGGCGGGGGCTCTGGCTACACCTTC | CASSLLGIRSADGGGSGYTF
TRBJ2-5 | - | TRBV18 | - | TGTGCCAGCTCACCGGGAACTAGCTACCAAGAGACCCAGTACTTC | CASSPGTSYQETQYF
TRBJ2-2 | - | TRBV5-4 | TRBD1 | TGTGCCAGCAGCCCCCGGACAGGGGCGAACACCGGGGAGCTGTTTTTT | CASSPRTGANTGELFF
TRBJ2-3 | - | TRBV7-2 | TRBD1 | TGTGCCAGCAGCCCCAAACTATTAACAGGGGGCGGAATTGGGGATACGCAGTATTTT | CASSPKLLTGGGIGDTQYF
TRBJ1-2 | - | TRBV19 | - | TGTGCCAGTACCCTCTCGGGGGGCAGGTATGGCTACACCTTC | CASTLSGGRYGYTF
TRBJ2-7 | once | TRBV9 | TRBD2 | TGTGCCAGCAGCGTAGGGTCTAGCGGATTATCCTACGAGCAGTACTTC | CASSVGSSGLSYEQYF
TRBJ1-2 | once | TRBV19 | - | TGTGCCAGTAGTATAGATCTATCGGCAGGAGACAACTATGGCTACACCTTC | CASSIDLSAGDNYGYTF
TRBJ1-5 | - | TRBV28 | TRBD1 | TGTGCCAGCACCCCACCAGGGGGAAGGAATCAGCCCCAGCATTTT | CASTPPGGRNQPQHF
TRBJ2-2 | - | TRBV27 | - | TGTGCCAGCAGCCCATGGGGAGCTCGGGGGGAGCTGTTTTTT | CASSPWGARGELFF
TRBJ2-1 | - | TRBV5-6 | TRBD2 | TGTGCCAGCAGCCCCCCCAGCGGGAGAGTAGGTGAGCAGTTCTTC | CASSPPSGRVGEQFF
TRBJ2-5 | - | TRBV2 | TRBD1 | TGTGCCAGCAGTAACACAGGGGGCCAAGAGACCCAGTACTTC | CASSNTGGQETQYF
TRBJ2-7 | - | TRBV2 | TRBD1 | TGTGCCAGCTTACAGGGGGCCGAGTACGAGCAGTACTTC | CASLQGAEYEQYF
TRBJ1-5 | - | TRBV28 | - | TGTGCCAGCAGTTTAAGACAGGCTAATCAGCCCCAGCATTTT | CASSLRQANQPQHF
TRBJ2-7 | few | TRBV6-5 | TRBD2 | TGTGCCAGCAGTTACGGGACTAGCTGGGACGAGCAGTACTTC | CASSYGTSWDEQYF
TRBJ2-1 | once | TRBV28 | TRBD2 | TGTGCCACTGCGGGACTAGAAAACAATGAGCAGTTCTTC | CATAGLENNEQFF